This TCR beta chain stems from a study of control samples from healthy donors and cancer patients. The length of the CDR3 is 17 residues. Germline CDR1 is LGHNA and CDR2 is YSLEER. V dropped 4 bases and J dropped 4 bases, with 20 bases sitting between them. Clones were read by immunoSEQ multiplex PCR, and TCRdb kept only the in-frame ones, dropping some. Here the sample spans 170,000 or so clones, 90% being singletons. This clonotype originated in a woman in her forties or fifties in good health. Sequenced: blood. The chain uses TRBV4-3 and TRBJ2-1, with a possible D match to TRBD2 (6 bases). CDR3 region: CASSPRIQGTEYNEQFF. DNA for the CDR3: TGCGCCAGCAGCCCCCGAATACAAGGGACTGAATACAATGAGCAGTTCTTC.